Below are 15 T cell receptor beta chains sequenced from a single sample in a study of regulatory T cells in long-lasting Graves disease. According to the study, TCR beta libraries were built with iRepertoire HTBI primers and CDR3-region Arm-PCR. TCRdb called the multiplex PCR reads again in MiXCR, with one record for every CDR3 protein. The data show 350,000 to 500,000 distinct CDR3 sequences, 15% to 20% seen once. Regarding time point: newly diagnosed GD, antithyroid drugs for less than 3 months. RNA from PBMCs was the source of the TCR library. Another study also made use of these data, one on T cells in Graves' hyperthyroidism and ophthalmopathy.

The starting material was peripheral blood mononuclear cells (PBMCs), obtained at new diagnosis, from a patient treated with antithyroid drugs. All receptors derive from a young woman with Graves disease.

V gene TRBV20-1 combines with J gene TRBJ2-1; TRBD2 might be the D (6 bases). The CDR3 length is 14 residues. Germline CDR1 is DFQATT and CDR2 is SNEGSKA (reference sequence). The germline V and J ends were trimmed by 3 bases and 0 bases, with 9 bases remaining between them. CDR3 in amino acids: CSASRAGSYNEQFF. As DNA, the CDR3 is TGCAGTGCTAGCCGAGCGGGCTCCTACAATGAGCAGTTCTTC.

This clonotype has just a few counts. The chain carries TRBV2 and TRBJ2-2; D unresolved. Germline-derived CDR1 and CDR2 are SNHLY and FYNNEI. V lost 7 bases and J 2 bases, leaving 8 bases between the germline ends. The CDR3 loop spans 13 amino acids. The CDR3 loop reads CASIMTNTGELFF. The CDR3 coding sequence is TGTGCCAGCATCATGACAAACACCGGGGAGCTGTTTTTT.

The chain uses TRBV25-1 and TRBJ1-5; the D gene is possibly TRBD1 (5 bases). The length of the CDR3 is 13 residues. Germline lookup yields CDR1 MGHDK and CDR2 SYGVNS. V was shortened by 5 bases and J by 7 bases, with 12 bases between the two germline ends. The CDR3 bases are TGTGCCAGCAGTATCCAGGGAGGACAGCCCCAGCATTTT. Its protein is CASSIQGGQPQHF.

This clonotype was counted at least ten times. The chain couples TRBV27 to TRBJ2-2, with D possibly TRBD2 on 5 matching bases. This CDR3 is 13 amino acids long. The germline V and J ends were trimmed by 2 bases and 7 bases, with 8 bases remaining between them. Germline CDR1 and CDR2: MNHEY and SMNVEV (reference sequence). The CDR3: CASSLLGVGELFF. CDR3 nucleotide sequence: TGTGCCAGCAGTTTACTGGGAGTCGGGGAGCTGTTTTTT.

There are many counts of this clonotype. This chain uses TRBV12-3 or TRBV12-4 with TRBJ1-2; D not resolved. Trimming shortened V by 1 base and J by 8 bases, and 11 bases separated the two germline ends. The CDR3 is 13 residues long. The CDR3 protein is CASSLVERGGYTF. The CDR3 DNA sequence: TGTGCCAGCAGTTTAGTAGAGCGTGGAGGCTACACCTTC.

Note on this clonotype: Possible read error: a much larger clone is one base away. The chain uses TRBV12-3 or TRBV12-4 and TRBJ2-7; tentative D call: TRBD2 (7 bases). V was trimmed by 6 bases and J by 7 bases, leaving 25 bases between them. CDR3 length: 16 residues. CDR3 protein: CASSQGGGGPYNEQYF. For the CDR3, the DNA is TGTGCCAGCAGCCAGGGAGGGGGGGGCCCCTACAATGAGCAGTACTTC.

There are a few counts of this clonotype. The chain links TRBV14 to TRBJ1-1, with D uncertain. V dropped 3 bases and J dropped 6 bases, with 11 bases sitting between them. CDR3 length: 13 amino acids. CDR1 is SGHDN and CDR2 is FVKESK in the germline V gene. The CDR3 DNA is TGTGCCAGCAGCCAGGCTCATGAATCTGAAGCTTTCTTT. It codes for CASSQAHESEAFF.

The CDR3 nucleotides are TGTGCCAGCAGCGCAGAGTCTAGCGCGGACTACGAGCAGTACTTC. As protein: CASSAESSADYEQYF. The chain couples TRBV7-9 to TRBJ2-7, with D maybe TRBD2 (6 bases). Looked up from germline, CDR1 is SEHNR and CDR2 is FQNEAQ (reference sequence). V dropped 5 bases and J dropped 3 bases, with 17 bases sitting between them. The CDR3 loop spans 15 amino acids.

This chain joins TRBV25-1 and TRBJ2-7; 8 bases align to TRBD2. V lost 11 bases and J lost 8; bases outside the gene matches: 23. CDR3 length: 16 amino acids. Germline-derived CDR1 and CDR2 are MGHDK and SYGVNS. The CDR3 DNA is TGTGCCTCAAGTGAACCAGCCAGCGGGAGAGTAAGAAAGCAGTACTTC. This gives the protein CASSEPASGRVRKQYF.

This chain joins TRBV4-3 and TRBJ2-3; tentatively, D is TRBD1 or TRBD2 (5 bases each). V lost 0 bases and J 1 base, leaving 17 bases between the germline ends. Germline CDR1 is LGHNA and CDR2 is YSLEER. The length of the CDR3 is 18 residues. The CDR3 here is CASSQEIISRGGTDTQYF. Written as DNA, the CDR3 is TGCGCCAGCAGCCAAGAAATCATTTCGAGGGGTGGCACAGATACGCAGTATTTT.

The V call is TRBV24-1, the J call TRBJ2-5; 7 positions match TRBD1. Germline lookup yields CDR1 KGHDR and CDR2 SFDVKD. This CDR3 comprises 16 residues. Trimming cost V 4 bases and J 3 bases; bases outside gene matches: 10. The chain's CDR3 is CATSDRDRQGKETQYF. In DNA form, the CDR3 reads TGTGCCACCAGTGACCGCGATCGACAGGGAAAAGAGACCCAGTACTTC.

In its sample, this clonotype was seen a few times. This sequence joins TRBV28 and TRBJ2-1; D is tentatively TRBD1 or TRBD2 (5 bases each). V dropped 9 bases and J dropped 7 bases, with 7 bases sitting between them. The CDR3 totals 10 residues. The germline gives CDR1 MDHEN, CDR2 SYDVKM. CDR3 DNA: TGTGCCAGTGGGGGTAATGAGCAGTTCTTC. This codes for CASGGNEQFF.

V and J are TRBV19 and TRBJ2-1; D is unclear. In germline, CDR1 is LNHDA, CDR2 SQIVND (reference sequence). Trimming left V 3 bases short and J 7 bases short, with 10 bases between. The CDR3 length is 13 residues. This chain's CDR3 is CASSMMVGNEQFF. CDR3 bases: TGTGCCAGTAGTATGATGGTAGGGAATGAGCAGTTCTTC.

This sequence joins TRBV19 and TRBJ1-1, with D maybe TRBD1 (5 bases). Germline CDR1 and CDR2: LNHDA and SQIVND (reference sequence). This CDR3 spans 13 amino acids. V was cut by 6 bases and J by 6 bases, with 14 bases left in between. CDR3 coding DNA: TGTGCCAGTAGATCGTCGGGGGGGGCTGAAGCTTTCTTT. The encoded protein is CASRSSGGAEAFF.

This rearrangement joins TRBV12-3 or TRBV12-4 to TRBJ1-2, with no clear D. V lost 3 bases and J lost 8, with 16 bases in between. This CDR3 contains 14 residues. The CDR3 DNA is TGTGCCAGCAGTTTTGGGCGAACTATGGCCGGCTACACCTTC. Its protein product is CASSFGRTMAGYTF.